The 17 T cell receptor beta chains listed next were all sequenced from one sample in a study of cytomegalovirus exposure and HLA in healthy donors (dated by TCRdb to the late 2010s). Library generation was performed with the immunoSEQ multiplex PCR assay. The multiplex PCR relied on a mix of 60 forward primers for TCR Vbeta segments and 13 reverse primers for TCR Jbeta segments. TCRdb took this table from immuneACCESS and kept in-frame rearrangements with V and J called. Such tables lack part of the clones; where checked against another copy, unresolved V genes explain under half of the gap, and the rest is unexplained. This sample holds roughly 51,000 clones; 81% were observed only once. 2% to 2.5% of the sample goes to the ten largest clones. Sequenced sample: PBMCs. The receptors were sampled from a boy aged 10-17 years in good health and CMV-seropositive.

V usage is TRBV27 and J usage is TRBJ2-7; D may be TRBD1 (5 bases). Germline V gives CDR1 MNHEY, CDR2 SMNVEV (reference sequence). The length of the CDR3 is 14 residues. Trimming shortened V by 8 bases and J by 4 bases, and 18 bases separated the two germline ends. For the CDR3, the DNA is TGTGCCAGCGGATTTACAGGCTTGGGGTACGAGCAGTACTTC. Translation gives CASGFTGLGYEQYF.

The chain carries TRBV29-1 and TRBJ1-1; no clear D. The V gene lost 5 bases and the J gene lost 3 bases, with 10 bases spanning the gap. This CDR3 contains 12 residues. Germline CDR1 and CDR2: SQVTM and ANQGSEA. CDR3 in amino acids: CSVSEFDTEAFF. CDR3 nucleotide sequence: TGCAGCGTTTCCGAGTTTGACACTGAAGCTTTCTTT. Together with reference TRBV29-1 and TRBJ1-1, the CDR3 gives the full variable domain: SAVISQKPSRDICQRGTSLTIQCQVDSQVTMMFWYRQQPGQSLTLIATANQGSEATYESGFVIDKFPISRPNLTFSTLTVSNMSPEDSSIYLCSVSEFDTEAFFGQGTRLTVV.

This clone appeared once. The V gene is TRBV5-8, the J gene TRBJ2-1; possibly TRBD2 for D (6 bases). V was pared by 7 bases and J by 4 bases, with 12 bases between. Germline V lookup: CDR1 SGHTS, CDR2 YDEGEE. This CDR3 has 13 residues. The CDR3 here is CASWGRRYNEQFF. Here the CDR3 DNA reads TGTGCCAGCTGGGGGAGGCGGTACAATGAGCAGTTCTTC.

The V call is TRBV6-1, the J call TRBJ1-1; D is unclear. V dropped 5 bases and J dropped 6 bases, with 10 bases sitting between them. Germline V gene lookup returns CDR1 MNHNS and CDR2 SASEGT. The length of the CDR3 is 12 residues. The CDR3 loop reads CASSYAAPEAFF. The CDR3 DNA reads TGTGCCAGCAGTTATGCGGCCCCTGAAGCTTTCTTT.

V usage is TRBV11-1 and J usage is TRBJ1-2; TRBD1 aligns across 8 bases. Germline loops: CDR1 SGHAT, CDR2 FQDESV (reference sequence). This CDR3 region has 13 residues. The V gene end was trimmed by 6 bases and the J gene end by 8 bases; junction bases not matched to a gene: 8. The CDR3, as DNA: TGTGCCAGCAGTCTTGACAGGGGTGTCGGCTACACCTTC. This sequence encodes CASSLDRGVGYTF.

This chain joins TRBV5-1 and TRBJ1-4; possibly TRBD1 for D (6 bases). Germline CDR1 is SGHRS and CDR2 is YFSETQ. The CDR3 is 16 residues long. Trimming cost V 4 bases and J 6 bases, with 19 bases left between them. In DNA, the CDR3 is TGCGCCAGCAGCGTGCAATGGGGGCCGAGGTATGAAAAACTGTTTTTT. Amino acid sequence: CASSVQWGPRYEKLFF.

The chain has TRBV7-2 and TRBJ2-7, with a possible D match to TRBD1 (5 bases). Trimming took off 7 bases at V and 7 bases at J, with 20 bases between the two ends. The CDR3 has 14 amino acids. CDR1 SGHTA and CDR2 FQGNSA come from the germline V gene. The CDR3 bases are TGTGCCAGCACCTACGTCTCTGGGGCTGGGGAGCAGTACTTC. Translation gives CASTYVSGAGEQYF.

This chain links TRBV28 with TRBJ2-1, with 7 nucleotides matching TRBD2. V lost 4 bases to trimming and J lost 0 bases; unmatched junction nucleotides: 6. The germline V gene has CDR1 MDHEN and CDR2 SYDVKM. The length of the CDR3 is 16 residues. The CDR3 here is CASSWDPGGSYNEQFF. The CDR3 DNA follows: TGTGCCAGCAGTTGGGACCCGGGGGGCTCCTACAATGAGCAGTTCTTC.

This clone was detected only a few times. The chain employs TRBV4-1 and TRBJ1-5, with TRBD1 as a possible D gene (6 bases). V was clipped by 4 bases and J by 9 bases, with 22 bases between them. CDR3 size: 16 residues. Germline V lookup: CDR1 MGHRA, CDR2 YSYEKL. CDR3 protein: CASSPSGQEMIRPQHF. CDR3 bases: TGCGCCAGCAGCCCCTCGGGACAAGAAATGATCAGGCCCCAGCATTTT.

The V call is TRBV5-5, the J call TRBJ2-2; D is unclear. This CDR3 has 18 residues. The V gene lost 1 base and the J gene lost 6 bases, with 22 bases spanning the gap. Germline V lookup: CDR1 SGHKS, CDR2 YYEKEE (reference sequence). CDR3 bases: TGTGCCAGCAGCTTGTCCCTTCCCTCCCGGGTCCCACCCGGGGAGCTGTTTTTT. Translating it yields CASSLSLPSRVPPGELFF.

The chain employs TRBV4-1 and TRBJ1-1; 8 nucleotides align to TRBD1. Germline V gene lookup returns CDR1 MGHRA and CDR2 YSYEKL. J lost 11 bases, V lost 4 bases, and 6 bases had no gene match. The CDR3 has 12 residues. CDR3 loop: CASSPTGAAAFF. DNA for the CDR3: TGCGCCAGCAGCCCGACAGGGGCAGCGGCTTTCTTT.

Remarks on this clone: Its ends do not fully match the called genes, so a read error is possible. The chain couples TRBV7-2 to TRBJ1-2; 7 positions match TRBD1. Germline CDR1 and CDR2: SGHTA and FQGNSA. The CDR3 covers 15 residues. CDR3 sequence: CASGGAWDSHYGYIF. DNA of the CDR3: TGTGCCAGCGGAGGAGCATGGGACAGCCACTATGGCTACATCTTC.

The V and J genes are TRBV27 and TRBJ2-7; D is possibly TRBD2 (5 bases). The CDR3 is 13 amino acids. The V end was cut by 5 bases, the J end by 3 bases, with 11 bases between. Germline loops: CDR1 MNHEY, CDR2 SMNVEV (reference sequence). The CDR3 loop is CASSSGLYYEQYF. For the CDR3, the DNA is TGTGCCAGCAGTAGTGGACTCTACTACGAGCAGTACTTC.

The chain has TRBV5-1 and TRBJ1-2; D is possibly TRBD1 (5 bases). CDR3 length: 14 amino acids. V lost 0 bases and J 5 bases, leaving 11 bases between the germline ends. Germline CDR1 is SGHRS and CDR2 is YFSETQ. CDR3 nucleotide sequence: TGCGCCAGCAGCTTGGAGGGCCAGGGTTATGGCTACACCTTC. It yields the protein CASSLEGQGYGYTF.

J is TRBJ1-1 and V is TRBV7-3; TRBD1 matches 8 bases. CDR1 and CDR2 (germline): SGHTA, FQGTGA. CDR3 length equals 15 residues. V trimming: 5 bases; J trimming: 0 bases; junction bases outside the gene matches: 5. CDR3 nucleotide sequence: TGTGCCAGCAGCCCGAGACAGGGGCTGAACACTGAAGCTTTCTTT. Protein sequence: CASSPRQGLNTEAFF.

This clone was found a few times. The chain combines TRBV5-4 with TRBJ1-1; TRBD1 aligns across 7 bases. The CDR3 extends over 14 amino acids. Germline CDR1 and CDR2: SGHNT and YYREEE (reference sequence). Losses at the gene ends were 2 bases for V and 8 bases for J; bases not matched to a gene: 9. The CDR3: CASSLLNKDREAFF. CDR3 DNA: TGTGCCAGCAGCTTATTGAACAAGGACAGGGAAGCTTTCTTT. The full variable domain, completed using reference TRBV5-4 and TRBJ1-1, is ETGVTQSPTHLIKTRGQQVTLRCSSQSGHNTVSWYQQALGQGPQFIFQYYREEENGRGNFPPRFSGLQFPNYSSELNVNALELDDSALYLCASSLLNKDREAFFGQGTRLTVV.

The chain joins TRBV6-5 to TRBJ2-7, with D possibly being TRBD2 (6 bases). The ends were cut back, 4 bases at V and 4 bases at J, with 11 bases in the middle. From germline, CDR1 is MNHEY and CDR2 SVGAGI. The CDR3 is 13 residues long. The CDR3 loop is CASSFGTGYEQYF. CDR3 bases: TGTGCCAGCAGTTTCGGGACTGGTTACGAGCAGTACTTC.